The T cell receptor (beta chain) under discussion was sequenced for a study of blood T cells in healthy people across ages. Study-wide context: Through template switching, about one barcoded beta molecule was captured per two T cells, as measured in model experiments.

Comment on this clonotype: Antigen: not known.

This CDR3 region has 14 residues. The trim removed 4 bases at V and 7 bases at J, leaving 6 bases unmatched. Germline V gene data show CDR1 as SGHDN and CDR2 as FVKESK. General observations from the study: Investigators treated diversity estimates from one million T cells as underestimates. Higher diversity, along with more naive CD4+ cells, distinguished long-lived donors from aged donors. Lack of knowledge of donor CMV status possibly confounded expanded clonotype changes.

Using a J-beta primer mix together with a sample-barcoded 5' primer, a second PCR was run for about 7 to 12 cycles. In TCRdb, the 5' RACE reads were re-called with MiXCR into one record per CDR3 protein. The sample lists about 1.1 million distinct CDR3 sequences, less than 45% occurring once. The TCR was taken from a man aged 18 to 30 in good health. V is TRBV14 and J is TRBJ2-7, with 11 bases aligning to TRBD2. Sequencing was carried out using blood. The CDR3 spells CASSLAGGLLEQYF. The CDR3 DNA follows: TGTGCCAGCAGCCTAGCGGGGGGGCTACTTGAGCAGTACTTC.